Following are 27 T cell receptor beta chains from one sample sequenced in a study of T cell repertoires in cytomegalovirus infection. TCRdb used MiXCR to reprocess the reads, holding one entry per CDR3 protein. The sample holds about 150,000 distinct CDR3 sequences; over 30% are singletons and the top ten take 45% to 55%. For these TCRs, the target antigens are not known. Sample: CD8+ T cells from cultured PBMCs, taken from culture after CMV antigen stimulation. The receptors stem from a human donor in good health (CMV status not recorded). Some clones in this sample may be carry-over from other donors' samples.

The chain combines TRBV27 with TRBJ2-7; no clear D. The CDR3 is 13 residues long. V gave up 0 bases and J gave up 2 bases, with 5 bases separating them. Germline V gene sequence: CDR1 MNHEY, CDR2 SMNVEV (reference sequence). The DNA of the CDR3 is TGTGCCAGCAGTTTATCCCCCACCTACGAGCAGTACTTC. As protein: CASSLSPTYEQYF.

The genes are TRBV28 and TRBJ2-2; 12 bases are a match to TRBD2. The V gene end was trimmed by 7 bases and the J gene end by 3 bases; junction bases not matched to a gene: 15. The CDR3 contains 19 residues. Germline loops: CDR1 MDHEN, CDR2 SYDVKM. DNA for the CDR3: TGTGCCAGCACCCCTCCGGGACTAGCGGGCCCCGGGGACACCGGGGAGCTGTTTTTT. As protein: CASTPPGLAGPGDTGELFF.

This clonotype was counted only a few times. CDR3 nucleotide sequence: TGCGCCAGCAGCTTCTCTAGCGGGGGAAACTACGAGCAGTACTTC. Translated: CASSFSSGGNYEQYF. The chain carries TRBV4-1 and TRBJ2-7, with TRBD2 matching over 10 bases. This CDR3 comprises 15 residues. Germline V gene sequence: CDR1 MGHRA, CDR2 YSYEKL. V shed 5 bases and J 3 bases; nucleotides not matched to a gene: 7.

The chain's CDR3 is CASSLTPEGHQPQHF. In DNA, the CDR3 is TGTGCCAGCAGTTTGACCCCAGAGGGGCATCAGCCCCAGCATTTT. V and J are TRBV28 and TRBJ1-5; perhaps TRBD1 as D (5 bases). The germline gives CDR1 MDHEN, CDR2 SYDVKM. V lost 3 bases and J lost 5, with 14 bases in between. CDR3 size: 15 residues.

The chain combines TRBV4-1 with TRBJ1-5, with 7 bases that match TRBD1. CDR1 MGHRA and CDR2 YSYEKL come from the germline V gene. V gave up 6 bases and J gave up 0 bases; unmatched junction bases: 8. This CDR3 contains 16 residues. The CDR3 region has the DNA TGCGCCAGCAGACGCGTAGACAGGGATAGCAATCAGCCCCAGCATTTT. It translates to CASRRVDRDSNQPQHF.

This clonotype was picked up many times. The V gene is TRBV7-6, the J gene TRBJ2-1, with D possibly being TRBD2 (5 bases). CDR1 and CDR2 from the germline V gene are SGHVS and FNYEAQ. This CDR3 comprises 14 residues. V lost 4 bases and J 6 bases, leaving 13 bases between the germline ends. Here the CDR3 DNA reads TGTGCCAGCAGCTCCTTAGGAGGCGGCAATGAGCAGTTCTTC. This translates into CASSSLGGGNEQFF. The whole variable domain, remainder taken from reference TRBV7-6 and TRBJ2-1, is GAGVSQSPRYKVTKRGQDVALRCDPISGHVSLYWYRQALGQGPEFLTYFNYEAQQDKSGLPNDRFSAERPEGSISTLTIQRTEQRDSAMYRCASSSLGGGNEQFFGPGTRLTVL.

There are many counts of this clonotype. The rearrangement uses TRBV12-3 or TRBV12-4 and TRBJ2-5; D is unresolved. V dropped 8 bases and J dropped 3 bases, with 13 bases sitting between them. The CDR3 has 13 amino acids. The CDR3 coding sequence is TGTGCCAGCTCCTCCCGGGCAGAAGAGACCCAGTACTTC. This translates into CASSSRAEETQYF.

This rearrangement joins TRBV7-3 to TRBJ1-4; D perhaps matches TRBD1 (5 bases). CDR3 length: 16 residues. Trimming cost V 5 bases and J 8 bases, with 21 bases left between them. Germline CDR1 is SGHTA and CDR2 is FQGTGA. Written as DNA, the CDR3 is TGTGCCAGCAGCATTACGGGGCTCGATAAGAAGGAAAAACTGTTTTTT. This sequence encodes CASSITGLDKKEKLFF.

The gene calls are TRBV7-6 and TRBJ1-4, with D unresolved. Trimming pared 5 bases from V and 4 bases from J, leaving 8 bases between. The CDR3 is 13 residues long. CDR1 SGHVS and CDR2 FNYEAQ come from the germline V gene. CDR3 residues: CASSPVVNEKLFF. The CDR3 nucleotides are TGTGCCAGCAGCCCAGTCGTTAATGAAAAACTGTTTTTT. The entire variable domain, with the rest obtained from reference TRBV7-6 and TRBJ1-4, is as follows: GAGVSQSPRYKVTKRGQDVALRCDPISGHVSLYWYRQALGQGPEFLTYFNYEAQQDKSGLPNDRFSAERPEGSISTLTIQRTEQRDSAMYRCASSPVVNEKLFFGSGTQLSVL.

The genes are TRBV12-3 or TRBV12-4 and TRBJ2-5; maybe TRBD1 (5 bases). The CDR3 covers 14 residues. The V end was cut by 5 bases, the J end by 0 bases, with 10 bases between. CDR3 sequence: CASSQGLNQETQYF. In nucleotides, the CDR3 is TGTGCCAGCAGTCAGGGCCTGAACCAAGAGACCCAGTACTTC.

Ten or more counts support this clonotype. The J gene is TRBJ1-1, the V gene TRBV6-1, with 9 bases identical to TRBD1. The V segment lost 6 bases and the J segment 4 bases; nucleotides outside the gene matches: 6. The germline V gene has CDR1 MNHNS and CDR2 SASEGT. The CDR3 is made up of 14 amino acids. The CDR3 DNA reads TGTGCCAGCAGGAGACAGGGGGGTGGCACTGAAGCTTTCTTT. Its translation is CASRRQGGGTEAFF.

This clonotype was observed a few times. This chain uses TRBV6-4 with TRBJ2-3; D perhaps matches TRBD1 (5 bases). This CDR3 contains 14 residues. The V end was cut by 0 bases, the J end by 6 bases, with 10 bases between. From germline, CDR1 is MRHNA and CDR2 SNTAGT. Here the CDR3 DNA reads TGTGCCAGCAGTGACTCGACAGATTTGGATACGCAGTATTTT. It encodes CASSDSTDLDTQYF.

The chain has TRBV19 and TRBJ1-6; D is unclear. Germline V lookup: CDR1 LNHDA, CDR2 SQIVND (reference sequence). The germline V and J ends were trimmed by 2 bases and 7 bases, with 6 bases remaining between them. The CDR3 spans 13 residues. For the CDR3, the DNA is TGTGCCAGTAGTATACAGACAAATTCACCCCTCCACTTT. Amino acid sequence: CASSIQTNSPLHF.

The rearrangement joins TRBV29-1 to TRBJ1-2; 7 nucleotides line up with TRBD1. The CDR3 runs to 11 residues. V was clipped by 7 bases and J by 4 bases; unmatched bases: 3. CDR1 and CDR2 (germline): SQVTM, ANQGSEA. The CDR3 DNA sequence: TGCAGCGCGGACAGGCTCTATGGCTACACCTTC. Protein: CSADRLYGYTF.

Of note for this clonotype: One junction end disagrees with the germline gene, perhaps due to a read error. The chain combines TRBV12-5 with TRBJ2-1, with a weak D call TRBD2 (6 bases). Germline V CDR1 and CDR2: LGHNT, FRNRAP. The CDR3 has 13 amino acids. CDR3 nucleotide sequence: TGTGTTAGTGGTTTGGTCGGGGGATATGAGCAGTTCTTC. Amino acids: CVSGLVGGYEQFF.

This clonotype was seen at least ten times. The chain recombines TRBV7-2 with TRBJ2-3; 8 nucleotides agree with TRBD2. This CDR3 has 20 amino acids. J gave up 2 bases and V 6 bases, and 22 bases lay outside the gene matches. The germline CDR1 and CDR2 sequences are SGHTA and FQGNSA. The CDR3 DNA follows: TGTGCCAGCAGGCAGGACTGGGCCAGCGGGGGAGTAAGACCCACAGATACGCAGTATTTT. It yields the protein CASRQDWASGGVRPTDTQYF. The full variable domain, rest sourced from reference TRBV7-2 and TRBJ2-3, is GAGVSQSPSNKVTEKGKDVELRCDPISGHTALYWYRQSLGQGLEFLIYFQGNSAPDKSGLPSDRFSAERTGGSVSTLTIQRTQQEDSAVYLCASRQDWASGGVRPTDTQYFGPGTRLTVL.

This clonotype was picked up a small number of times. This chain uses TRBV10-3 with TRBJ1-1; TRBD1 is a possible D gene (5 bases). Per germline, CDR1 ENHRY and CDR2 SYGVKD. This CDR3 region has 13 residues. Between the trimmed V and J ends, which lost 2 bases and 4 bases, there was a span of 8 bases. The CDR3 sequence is CAISELGGTEAFF. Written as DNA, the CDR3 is TGTGCCATCAGTGAGCTTGGGGGCACTGAAGCTTTCTTT.

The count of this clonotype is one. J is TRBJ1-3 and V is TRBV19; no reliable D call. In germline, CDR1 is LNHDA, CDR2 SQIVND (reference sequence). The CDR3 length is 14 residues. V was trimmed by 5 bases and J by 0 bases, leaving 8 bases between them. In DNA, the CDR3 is TGTGCCAGTAGTGACAAGAGCTCTGGAAACACCATATATTTT. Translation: CASSDKSSGNTIYF.

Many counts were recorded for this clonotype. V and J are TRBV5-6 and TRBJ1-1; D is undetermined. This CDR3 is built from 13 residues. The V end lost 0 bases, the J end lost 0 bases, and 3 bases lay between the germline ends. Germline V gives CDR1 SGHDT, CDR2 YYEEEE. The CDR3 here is CASSLDVNTEAFF. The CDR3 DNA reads TGTGCCAGCAGCTTGGATGTGAACACTGAAGCTTTCTTT.

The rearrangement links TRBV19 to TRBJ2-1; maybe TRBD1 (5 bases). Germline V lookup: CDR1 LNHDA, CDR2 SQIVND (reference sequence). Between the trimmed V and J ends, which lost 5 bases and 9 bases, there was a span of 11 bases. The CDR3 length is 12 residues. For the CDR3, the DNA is TGTGCCAGTAGTTGGGGCCTCAGTGAGCAGTTCTTC. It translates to CASSWGLSEQFF.

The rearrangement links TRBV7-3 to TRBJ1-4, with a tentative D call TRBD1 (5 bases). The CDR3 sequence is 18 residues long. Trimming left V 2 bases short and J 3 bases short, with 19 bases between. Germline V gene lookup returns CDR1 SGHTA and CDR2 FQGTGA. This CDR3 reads CASSLDVGGVRPNEKLFF. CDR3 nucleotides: TGTGCCAGCAGCTTAGATGTGGGGGGAGTACGACCTAATGAAAAACTGTTTTTT.

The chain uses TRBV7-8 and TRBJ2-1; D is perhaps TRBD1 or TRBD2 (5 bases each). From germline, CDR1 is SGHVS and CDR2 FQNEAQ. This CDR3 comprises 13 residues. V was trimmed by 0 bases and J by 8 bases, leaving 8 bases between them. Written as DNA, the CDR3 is TGTGCCAGCAGCTTAGCGCTGGGGGATGAGCAGTTCTTC. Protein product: CASSLALGDEQFF.

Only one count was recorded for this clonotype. The CDR3 coding sequence is TGTGCCAGCAGTTTAGGACAGGGGAGTTGGCCCCAGCATTTT. Its protein product is CASSLGQGSWPQHF. This chain joins TRBV27 and TRBJ1-5; 9 bases map to TRBD1. The CDR3 length is 14 residues. Germline-derived CDR1 and CDR2 are MNHEY and SMNVEV (reference sequence). The junction had 5 bases not matched to a gene; V was cut back by 2 bases and J by 9 bases.

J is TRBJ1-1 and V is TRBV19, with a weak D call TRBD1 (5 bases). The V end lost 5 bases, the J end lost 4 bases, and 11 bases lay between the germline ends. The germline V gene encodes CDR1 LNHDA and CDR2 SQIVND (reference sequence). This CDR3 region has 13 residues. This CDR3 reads CASSSGVATEAFF. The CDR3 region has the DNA TGTGCCAGTAGTTCGGGGGTAGCCACTGAAGCTTTCTTT.

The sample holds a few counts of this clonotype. The CDR3 spells CASSIGLYNEQFF. The CDR3 bases are TGTGCCAGTAGTATCGGGCTGTACAATGAGCAGTTCTTC. This chain connects TRBV19 to TRBJ2-1; no definite D call. In germline, CDR1 is LNHDA, CDR2 SQIVND (reference sequence). With 3 bases removed from V and 4 bases from J, the gap between germline ends came to 7 bases. This CDR3 contains 13 residues. Using reference TRBV19 and TRBJ2-1 for the parts outside the CDR3, the full variable domain is DGGITQSPKYLFRKEGQNVTLSCEQNLNHDAMYWYRQDPGQGLRLIYYSQIVNDFQKGDIAEGYSVSREKKESFPLTVTSAQKNPTAFYLCASSIGLYNEQFFGPGTRLTVL.

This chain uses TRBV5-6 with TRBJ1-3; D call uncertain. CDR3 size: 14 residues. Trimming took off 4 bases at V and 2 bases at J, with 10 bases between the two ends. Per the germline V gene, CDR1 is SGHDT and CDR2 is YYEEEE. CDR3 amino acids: CASSAQEPGNTIYF. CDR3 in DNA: TGTGCCAGCAGCGCTCAGGAACCTGGAAACACCATATATTTT.

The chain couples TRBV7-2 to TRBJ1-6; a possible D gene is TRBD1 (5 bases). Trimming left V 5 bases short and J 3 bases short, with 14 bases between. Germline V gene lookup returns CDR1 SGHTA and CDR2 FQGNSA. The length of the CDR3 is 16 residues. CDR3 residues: CASSQRDSLYNSPLHF. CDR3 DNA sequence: TGTGCCAGCAGCCAACGCGACAGCCTCTATAATTCACCCCTCCACTTT.